Below are 18 T cell receptor beta chains sequenced from a single sample in a study of molecular identifiers for immune sequencing clone quantification. TCRdb re-derived calls from the PCR reads in MiXCR, one entry per CDR3 protein. The table includes about half a million distinct CDR3 sequences, 20% to 25% detected once. Sequenced input: naive CD8+ T cells from blood, with Jurkat cell RNA spiked in. Subset specified: FACS-sorted CD8+CD4-CCR7+CD45RA+ naive T cells. These receptors all stem from a human donor in good health. Some libraries in this study had Jurkat cell RNA spiked in.

This clonotype was counted a few times. The rearrangement uses TRBV12-3 or TRBV12-4 and TRBJ1-2, with 10 nucleotides matching TRBD1. Trimming cost V 5 bases and J 3 bases; bases outside gene matches: 6. CDR3 length equals 15 residues. DNA for the CDR3: TGTGCCAGCAGTGCCGGGACAGGGGTTGACTATGGCTACACCTTC. This codes for CASSAGTGVDYGYTF.

Ten or more counts support this clonotype. V is TRBV29-1 and J is TRBJ2-7, with 8 nucleotides matching TRBD1. After removal of 6 bases from V and 3 bases from J, the junction contained 4 bases not matched to a gene. The CDR3 totals 12 residues. Per germline, CDR1 SQVTM and CDR2 ANQGSEA. The CDR3, as DNA: TGCAGCGTACGGACAGGGAGCTACGAGCAGTACTTC. Translation: CSVRTGSYEQYF.

This rearrangement joins TRBV27 to TRBJ1-5, with D unresolved. The V end was cut by 5 bases, the J end by 2 bases, with 13 bases between. Germline V gene lookup returns CDR1 MNHEY and CDR2 SMNVEV (reference sequence). The CDR3 loop spans 15 amino acids. The CDR3 reads CASSPGPAGNQPQHF. CDR3 nucleotides: TGTGCCAGCAGTCCGGGCCCCGCAGGCAATCAGCCCCAGCATTTT.

The chain carries TRBV7-2 and TRBJ1-2; no definite D call. Trimming stripped 3 bases from V and 4 bases from J, with 12 bases between. The CDR3 totals 14 residues. CDR1 SGHTA and CDR2 FQGNSA come from the germline V gene. Here the CDR3 reads CASSFPRSGYGYTF. CDR3 DNA: TGTGCCAGCAGCTTTCCGCGGTCCGGCTATGGCTACACCTTC.

The table lists this clonotype with many counts. The chain combines TRBV28 with TRBJ2-7, with TRBD1 as a possible D gene (8 bases). The germline V and J ends were trimmed by 2 bases and 5 bases, with 13 bases remaining between them. The CDR3 extends over 14 amino acids. Germline values: CDR1 MDHEN, CDR2 SYDVKM. The DNA for the CDR3 is TGTGCCAGCAGTTTACGACAGGGGAGGGACGAGCAGTACTTC. It is translated as CASSLRQGRDEQYF.

In its sample, this clonotype was seen a few times. This chain connects TRBV27 to TRBJ2-3, with unresolved D. Trimming removed 3 bases from V and 10 bases from J, with 17 bases in between. Germline CDR1 MNHEY, CDR2 SMNVEV (reference sequence). This CDR3 region has 14 residues. CDR3 DNA: TGTGCCAGCAGTTTGCCCCCTCCAGCAAGCCCGCAGTATTTT. This gives the protein CASSLPPPASPQYF.

A few counts support this clonotype. The chain couples TRBV19 to TRBJ1-1; D not resolved. Trimming pared 3 bases from V and 10 bases from J, leaving 15 bases between. Germline V CDR1 and CDR2: LNHDA, SQIVND (reference sequence). The CDR3 is made up of 13 amino acids. In nucleotides, the CDR3 is TGTGCCAGTAGTATGGGCACCACTACCGGAGCTTTCTTT. As protein: CASSMGTTTGAFF.

The sample holds many counts of this clonotype. The chain carries TRBV4-3 and TRBJ1-5, with 8 positions matching TRBD1. The trim removed 4 bases at V and 1 base at J, leaving 9 bases unmatched. Germline values: CDR1 LGHNA, CDR2 YSLEER. The CDR3 runs to 17 residues. The CDR3 loop is CASSPVAGGRSNQPQHF. CDR3 DNA sequence: TGCGCCAGCAGCCCGGTGGCAGGGGGCCGGAGCAATCAGCCCCAGCATTTT.

A few counts support this clonotype. This chain links TRBV5-6 with TRBJ2-7, with D maybe TRBD2 (5 bases). The CDR3 is 14 amino acids. Germline CDR1 and CDR2: SGHDT and YYEEEE. V lost 0 bases to trimming and J lost 4 bases, with 11 bases between them. The CDR3 loop is CASSLAERQYEQYF. The CDR3 DNA reads TGTGCCAGCAGCTTGGCGGAGCGGCAGTACGAGCAGTACTTC.

Ten or more counts support this clonotype. The V gene is TRBV4-3, the J gene TRBJ1-5, with D perhaps matching TRBD1 (5 bases). The V and J ends lost 4 bases and 3 bases respectively, with 13 bases between them. The CDR3 runs 15 residues. CDR1 LGHNA and CDR2 YSLEER come from the germline V gene. The CDR3 is CASSPGAGYNQPQHF. The CDR3 DNA sequence: TGCGCCAGCAGCCCTGGGGCAGGATACAATCAGCCCCAGCATTTT.

This chain uses TRBV2 with TRBJ1-5; no reliable D call. There are 19 residues in the CDR3. CDR1 and CDR2 from the germline V gene are SNHLY and FYNNEI. V was clipped by 1 base and J by 0 bases, with 19 bases between them. The CDR3 bases are TGTGCCAGCAGTGAAGAAGAAGGGAGTCGGGGTTATAGCAATCAGCCCCAGCATTTT. Its translation: CASSEEEGSRGYSNQPQHF.

Remarks on this clonotype: A read error is possible here, since a much larger clone lies one base away. V gene TRBV6-2 or TRBV6-3 combines with J gene TRBJ2-7; D call uncertain. Trimming removed 0 bases at V and 2 bases at J, with 5 bases between. The CDR3 has 13 amino acids. Looked up from germline, CDR1 is MNHEY and CDR2 is SVGEGT. CDR3 protein: CASSYSWAYEQYF. The CDR3 coding sequence is TGTGCCAGCAGTTACTCGTGGGCCTACGAGCAGTACTTC.

This clonotype occurred once. The CDR3 nucleotides are TGCGCCAGCAGCCAGGACCTAGCGGGATTTGACAATGAGCAGTTCTTC. Encoded protein: CASSQDLAGFDNEQFF. This chain connects TRBV4-3 to TRBJ2-1, with 9 bases fitting TRBD2. The V and J ends lost 3 bases and 5 bases, in that order; junction bases with no gene match: 8. Germline V gene lookup returns CDR1 LGHNA and CDR2 YSLEER. The CDR3 consists of 16 residues.

Many counts were recorded for this clonotype. This sequence joins TRBV4-3 and TRBJ2-1, with 9 bases aligning to TRBD2. CDR1 is LGHNA, CDR2 YSLEER, per germline. This CDR3 has 16 amino acids. Unmatched junction bases numbered 4, after V lost 0 bases and J lost 4 bases. The CDR3 loop is CASSQDRTSEYNEQFF. The DNA of the CDR3 is TGCGCCAGCAGCCAAGATCGGACTAGCGAATACAATGAGCAGTTCTTC.

With regard to this clonotype: A clone one base away is much larger, so this may be a read error. The chain combines TRBV6-6 with TRBJ2-3; 13 positions agree with TRBD2. The CDR3 has 21 residues. V trimming: 6 bases; J trimming: 6 bases; junction bases outside the gene matches: 24. In germline, CDR1 is MNHNY, CDR2 SVGAGI (reference sequence). Here the CDR3 reads CASSPPQGLAGDPTPFDTQYF. The CDR3 coding sequence is TGTGCCAGCAGCCCCCCCCAAGGACTAGCGGGAGACCCCACACCCTTCGATACGCAGTATTTT.

V is TRBV5-1 and J is TRBJ1-2; 9 bases line up with TRBD1. J gave up 8 bases and V 0 bases, and 17 bases lay outside the gene matches. This CDR3 spans 18 amino acids. The germline CDR1 and CDR2 sequences are SGHRS and YFSETQ. CDR3 coding DNA: TGCGCCAGCAGCTTGGAGGACAGGGGAAAGAGCGGCCCTGAAGGCTACACCTTC. This gives the protein CASSLEDRGKSGPEGYTF.

At least ten counts were recorded for this clonotype. V usage is TRBV15 and J usage is TRBJ2-1; TRBD2 agrees at 9 bases. The CDR3 is made up of 16 amino acids. With 7 bases clipped from V and 3 bases from J, the junction kept 10 bases outside the gene matches. Germline assignment: CDR1 LNHNV and CDR2 YYDKDF (reference sequence). CDR3 protein: CATTQGLAQFYNEQFF. DNA for the CDR3: TGTGCCACCACTCAAGGACTAGCGCAATTCTACAATGAGCAGTTCTTC.

In its sample, this clonotype was seen a few times. The chain couples TRBV13 to TRBJ2-7; 14 bases align to TRBD2. With 0 bases clipped from V and 3 bases from J, the junction kept 7 bases outside the gene matches. Germline lookup yields CDR1 PRHDT and CDR2 FYEKMQ (reference sequence). This CDR3 has 18 residues. The CDR3 reads CASSLGGLAGGRDYEQYF. For the CDR3, the DNA is TGTGCCAGCAGCTTAGGAGGACTAGCGGGGGGCCGTGACTACGAGCAGTACTTC.